Each of the 12 T cell receptor beta chains below was sequenced from the same sample in a study of T cells in Graves' hyperthyroidism and ophthalmopathy. RNA transcripts were the template for amplifying TCR beta CDR3 regions. When the TCR CDR3 underwent first-round RT-PCR, the HTBI primer set was used. TCRdb itself ran the multiplex PCR reads through MiXCR, one entry per CDR3 protein. Of approximately 590,000 distinct CDR3 sequences listed, more than 45% are singletons. The sequenced sample consisted of peripheral blood or thyroid tissue (not recorded which). The receptor source for this set is a woman in her late teens or twenties with Graves' hyperthyroidism.

The sample holds many counts of this clonotype. V usage is TRBV2 and J usage is TRBJ1-2, with 7 positions matching TRBD1. CDR1 is SNHLY and CDR2 is FYNNEI in the germline V gene. J gave up 4 bases and V 3 bases, and 8 bases lay outside the gene matches. The CDR3 is made up of 15 amino acids. The CDR3 DNA sequence: TGTGCCAGCAGTGACTCCCCCGGGACAGTCTATGGCTACACCTTC. It encodes CASSDSPGTVYGYTF.

This clonotype was observed a handful of times. This chain uses TRBV2 with TRBJ2-7, with TRBD2 matching 9 bases. After removal of 9 bases from V and 3 bases from J, the junction contained 6 bases not matched to a gene. The CDR3 is 13 residues long. The germline V gene has CDR1 SNHLY and CDR2 FYNNEI. The chain's CDR3 is CARGMTSGYEQYF. As DNA, the CDR3 is TGTGCCAGGGGGATGACTAGCGGCTACGAGCAGTACTTC.

This clonotype was detected ten times or more. The V and J genes are TRBV9 and TRBJ1-1; D unresolved. Between the trimmed V and J ends, which lost 0 bases and 1 base, there was a span of 7 bases. From germline, CDR1 is SGDLS and CDR2 YYNGEE. The CDR3 has 14 amino acids. The CDR3 loop reads CASSVGVANTEAFF. In DNA form, the CDR3 reads TGTGCCAGCAGCGTAGGAGTAGCGAACACTGAAGCTTTCTTT.

A word on this clonotype: A much larger clone differs by one base, so this may be a read error. This rearrangement joins TRBV15 to TRBJ1-1, with D maybe TRBD1 (5 bases). The CDR3 extends over 13 amino acids. V dropped 0 bases and J dropped 3 bases, with 5 bases sitting between them. Germline CDR1 and CDR2: LNHNV and YYDKDF (reference sequence). CDR3 loop: CATSREGDTEAFF. The CDR3 bases are TGTGCCACCAGCAGAGAGGGGGACACTGAAGCTTTCTTT.

The sample holds many counts of this clonotype. V is TRBV24-1 and J is TRBJ1-4, with D perhaps TRBD1 (6 bases). CDR1 KGHDR and CDR2 SFDVKD come from the germline V gene. V lost 3 bases, J lost 8 bases, and 15 bases lay in between. This CDR3 is 15 amino acids long. CDR3 DNA sequence: TGTGCCACCAGTGATGCCAGGGGCTCGGAAGAAAAACTGTTTTTT. It encodes CATSDARGSEEKLFF.

J is TRBJ1-4 and V is TRBV7-4; the match to TRBD1 covers 7 bases. V lost 3 bases to trimming and J lost 3 bases; unmatched junction nucleotides: 7. The CDR3 has 16 residues. From germline, CDR1 is SGHVT and CDR2 SQSDAQ. This CDR3 is CASSFQGGASNEKLFF. For the CDR3, the DNA is TGTGCCAGCAGCTTCCAGGGGGGGGCGTCTAATGAAAAACTGTTTTTT.

Concerning this clonotype itself: Sequence at one end of the junction differs from germline and may be a read error. V gene TRBV7-2 combines with J gene TRBJ1-1; D gene unclear. There are 14 residues in the CDR3. In germline, CDR1 is SGHTA, CDR2 FQGNSA. The CDR3 DNA is TGCGCCAGCAGCCAAGATGACGCGAACACTGAAGCTTTCTTT. As protein: CASSQDDANTEAFF.

The J gene is TRBJ1-4, the V gene TRBV10-3; D not resolved. The V end lost 1 base, the J end lost 8 bases, and 8 bases lay between the germline ends. From germline, CDR1 is ENHRY and CDR2 SYGVKD. This CDR3 comprises 13 residues. The CDR3 here is CAISEWGQEKLFF. DNA for the CDR3: TGTGCCATCAGTGAGTGGGGTCAGGAAAAACTGTTTTTT.

Note on this clonotype: At one end the junction does not follow the germline gene, possibly because of a read error. The V and J genes are TRBV7-2 and TRBJ2-7, with 11 bases that match TRBD2. The CDR3 extends over 19 amino acids. The germline CDR1 and CDR2 sequences are SGHTA and FQGNSA. The CDR3 loop is CASSRRDWGLADSSYKQYF. For the CDR3, the DNA is TGTGCCAGCAGCCGCCGGGACTGGGGACTAGCGGATAGCTCCTACAAGCAGTACTTC.

CDR3 nucleotides: TGTGCCAGCAGCTCCGGGCCCTCGATCTATAATTCACCCCTCCACTTT. Protein: CASSSGPSIYNSPLHF. The rearrangement joins TRBV7-2 to TRBJ1-6; D unresolved. The V end was cut by 4 bases, the J end by 3 bases, with 13 bases between. Germline CDR1 SGHTA, CDR2 FQGNSA. This CDR3 has 16 residues.

This clonotype was observed a handful of times. This rearrangement joins TRBV7-9 to TRBJ1-2; TRBD1 matches at 7 bases. Trimming cost V 5 bases and J 6 bases; bases outside gene matches: 9. Germline V lookup: CDR1 SEHNR, CDR2 FQNEAQ (reference sequence). This CDR3 is 14 amino acids long. The DNA of the CDR3 is TGTGCCAGCAGCCCCACCCGGACAGGTGATGGCTACACCTTC. This encodes CASSPTRTGDGYTF.

V and J are TRBV29-1 and TRBJ1-3; tentative D call: TRBD1 (5 bases). V was shortened by 8 bases and J by 0 bases, with 11 bases between the two germline ends. Germline V gene data show CDR1 as SQVTM and CDR2 as ANQGSEA. The length of the CDR3 is 13 residues. CDR3 in DNA: TGCAGCCAGGGACGGACCTCTGGAAACACCATATATTTT. As protein: CSQGRTSGNTIYF.